Listed below are T cell receptor beta chains from one sample, sequenced in a study of radiotherapy plus CTLA-4 blockade in lung cancer. The method was immunoSEQ multiplex PCR; TCRdb's version includes in-frame clones alone and lacks a portion of them. The sample yields some 94,000 clones, around 84% seen once. Sample: peripheral blood, taken from a patient treated with radiotherapy plus ipilimumab. The receptor source for this set is a human donor with non-small cell lung cancer that progressed on radiotherapy plus ipilimumab. The CDR3 runs from the conserved cysteine through the conserved F or W. D genes are given only for firm matches. Size tells how often a clone was seen (once, few, many) or the class of an expanded clone, and some rows leave it out.

CASSLGQKFTEAFF	TGTGCCAGCAGCTTGGGACAGAAATTCACTGAAGCTTTCTTT	TRBV11-2	TRBJ1-1	TRBD1	14	.
CASSLAYNEQFF	TGTGCCAGCAGCTTAGCCTACAATGAGCAGTTCTTC	TRBV11-3	TRBJ2-1	.	12	.
CASSEMGIGVYEQYF	TGTGCCAGCAGTGAAATGGGGATTGGGGTTTACGAGCAGTACTTC	TRBV2	TRBJ2-7	.	15	.
CASSELAVGELFF	TGTGCCAGCAGTGAATTGGCGGTCGGGGAGCTGTTTTTT	TRBV6-1	TRBJ2-2	.	13	.
CASSARTGTYGYTF	TGTGCCAGCAGCGCCAGAACAGGGACCTATGGCTACACCTTC	TRBV7-2	TRBJ1-2	.	14	.
CAWRDRGTDTQYF	TGTGCCTGGAGGGACAGGGGGACAGATACGCAGTATTTT	TRBV30	TRBJ2-3	TRBD1	13	.
CASSQETANTEAFF	TGCGCCAGCAGCCAAGAAACCGCGAACACTGAAGCTTTCTTT	TRBV4-1	TRBJ1-1	.	14	.
CASSLRLSGNTIYF	TGTGCCAGCAGCCTAAGGCTCTCTGGAAACACCATATATTTT	TRBV28	TRBJ1-3	.	14	few
CSVEDHRDSLYEQYF	TGCAGCGTTGAAGATCACCGGGACAGTTTATACGAGCAGTACTTC	TRBV29-1	TRBJ2-7	TRBD1	15	.
CASTRTSENEQFF	TGTGCCAGCACCCGGACTAGCGAAAATGAGCAGTTCTTC	TRBV7-9	TRBJ2-1	TRBD2	13	.
CASSFGQPASGGYTGELFF	TGTGCCAGCAGCTTCGGCCAGCCGGCTAGCGGGGGGTACACCGGGGAGCTGTTTTTT	TRBV7-9	TRBJ2-2	TRBD2	19	.
CASSYPPGASGNTIYF	TGTGCCAGCAGTTATCCGCCGGGGGCCTCAGGAAACACCATATATTTT	TRBV6-5	TRBJ1-3	.	16	.
CASRYQMEGGLYEQYF	TGCGCCAGCAGATATCAAATGGAAGGGGGCCTCTACGAGCAGTACTTC	TRBV5-1	TRBJ2-7	TRBD1	16	.
CASSPQGAKNIQYF	TGTGCCAGCAGTCCCCAGGGAGCCAAAAACATTCAGTACTTC	TRBV19	TRBJ2-4	.	14	.
CASSWGHSSYEQYF	TGTGCCAGCAGTTGGGGACACAGCTCCTACGAGCAGTACTTC	TRBV28	TRBJ2-7	.	14	.
CASSQSSGNTIYF	TGTGCCAGTAGTCAGAGCTCTGGAAACACCATATATTTT	TRBV19	TRBJ1-3	.	13	.
CASNNWATNEKLFF	TGTGCCAGCAACAACTGGGCAACTAATGAAAAACTGTTTTTT	TRBV19	TRBJ1-4	.	14	.
CASSDEYRFEAIYF	TGTGCCAGCAGTGACGAATATCGCTTCGAGGCTATATATTTT	TRBV2	TRBJ1-3	.	14	few
CASSSSTSGPPPDTQYF	TGCGCCAGCAGCTCTAGTACTAGCGGGCCACCCCCAGATACGCAGTATTTT	TRBV4-1	TRBJ2-3	TRBD2	17	once
CSVRDSYGYTF	TGCAGTGTTAGGGACAGCTATGGCTACACCTTC	TRBV20-1	TRBJ1-2	TRBD1	11	.
CASTRQDNEQFF	TGTGCCAGCACCCGCCAGGACAATGAGCAGTTCTTC	TRBV6-6	TRBJ2-1	.	12	.
CASSTLVPGLAGGTGELFF	TGTGCCAGCAGCACTTTAGTACCGGGACTAGCGGGAGGCACCGGGGAGCTGTTTTTT	TRBV7-3	TRBJ2-2	TRBD2	19	.
CATSSGGDIQYF	TGTGCCACCTCCTCGGGGGGGGACATTCAGTACTTC	TRBV19	TRBJ2-4	TRBD2	12	.
CASSQWAGGYNEQFF	TGCGCCAGCAGCCAATGGGCGGGGGGCTACAATGAGCAGTTCTTC	TRBV4-1	TRBJ2-1	TRBD2	15	.
CASSWGDRGDGYTF	TGCGCCAGCAGCTGGGGAGACAGGGGGGATGGCTACACCTTC	TRBV5-1	TRBJ1-2	TRBD1	14	.
CASSLVLRDNEQFF	TGTGCCAGCAGCTTAGTCCTCCGTGACAATGAGCAGTTCTTC	TRBV5-6	TRBJ2-1	.	14	once
CASSPHSSYEQYF	TGTGCCAGCAGTCCCCATAGCTCCTACGAGCAGTACTTC	TRBV7-2	TRBJ2-7	.	13	medium-sized
CASSSHLTYNEQFF	TGTGCCAGCAGCTCCCACCTTACCTACAATGAGCAGTTCTTC	TRBV7-9	TRBJ2-1	.	14	.
CASSQDRGSGNTIYF	TGCGCCAGCAGCCAAGATAGGGGCTCTGGAAACACCATATATTTT	TRBV4-1	TRBJ1-3	.	15	once
CASSKTPGDQETQYF	TGCGCCAGCAGCAAGACGCCAGGGGATCAAGAGACCCAGTACTTC	TRBV4-1	TRBJ2-5	.	15	.